This T cell receptor (beta chain) was sequenced in a study of blood T cell repertoires in COVID-19. Study-level information: Samples came from the United States, Italy and Spain, spanning acute and convalescent COVID-19. T cells, B-cell-depleted T cells, or PBMCs provided the cDNA or gDNA that served as material.

How the authors handled the data: Estimates of nucleated cell counts were drawn from the amplification of reference gene primers. The protocol was immunoSEQ multiplex PCR, while the TCRdb copy is restricted to in-frame clones and leaves out a portion. The V and J calls and clone size come from that table; D and trimming were worked out from the DNA. The sample shows 140,000 to 150,000 clones, approximately 78% of them seen only once. The CDR3 contains 13 residues. With V trimmed by 8 bases and J by 2 bases, 6 bases remained unmatched. Germline CDR1 and CDR2: LNHDA and SQIVND (reference sequence). This TCR was sampled from a human donor with acute or convalescent COVID-19. The donor label of this sample is uncertain. The chain is built from TRBV19 and TRBJ2-7; 7 bases align to TRBD1. Sequencing was done on a sample of peripheral blood. CDR3 loop: CASRQGPTYEQYF. CDR3 DNA: TGTGCCAGTCGACAGGGTCCCACCTACGAGCAGTACTTC. Full variable domain (remainder filled in from reference TRBV19 and TRBJ2-7): DGGITQSPKYLFRKEGQNVTLSCEQNLNHDAMYWYRQDPGQGLRLIYYSQIVNDFQKGDIAEGYSVSREKKESFPLTVTSAQKNPTAFYLCASRQGPTYEQYFGPGTRLTVT.